The 32 T cell receptor beta chains below all came from one sample that was sequenced in a study of blood T cell repertoires in COVID-19. TCRdb keeps only in-frame clones here, not all; method: immunoSEQ multiplex PCR. This sample has 150,000 to 200,000 clones; 80% to 90% occur once, and the top ten carry roughly 9.7%. Source material: peripheral blood. These receptors came from a human donor with active or convalescent COVID-19. The donor label of this sample is uncertain.

V and J are TRBV9 and TRBJ1-2, with no clear D. V was shortened by 4 bases and J by 2 bases, with 12 bases between the two germline ends. CDR1 SGDLS and CDR2 YYNGEE come from the germline V gene. This CDR3 has 14 residues. The CDR3 nucleotides read TGTGCCAGCAGCACCTCTAGGATCAACTATGGCTACACCTTC. Its protein is CASSTSRINYGYTF.

CDR3 nucleotide sequence: TGTGCCAGCAGCGTAGACAGCCTCCCCTATGGCTACACCTTC. This gives the protein CASSVDSLPYGYTF. The V and J genes are TRBV9 and TRBJ1-2; no firm D call. The CDR3 totals 14 residues. V lost 0 bases and J 4 bases, leaving 10 bases between the germline ends. Germline V gene data show CDR1 as SGDLS and CDR2 as YYNGEE.

The V and J genes are TRBV6-2 or TRBV6-3 and TRBJ1-4; D might be TRBD1 (6 bases). CDR1 MNHEY and CDR2 SVGEGT come from the germline V gene. Trimming stripped 4 bases from V and 3 bases from J, with 12 bases between. This CDR3 spans 15 amino acids. In DNA, the CDR3 is TGTGCCAGCAGTTTAGGGCGGACAGCTAATGAAAAACTGTTTTTT. Protein sequence: CASSLGRTANEKLFF.

The chain couples TRBV4-2 to TRBJ2-5, with D uncertain. Trimming stripped 2 bases from V and 2 bases from J, with 15 bases between. CDR1 is LGHNA, CDR2 YNFKEQ, per germline. This CDR3 region has 16 residues. CDR3 DNA sequence: TGTGCCAGCAGCCAATTCGCGGCCGTGCAACAAGAGACCCAGTACTTC. Its protein is CASSQFAAVQQETQYF.

The J gene is TRBJ2-7, the V gene TRBV15; D is unclear. The CDR3 contains 13 residues. Trimming shortened V by 8 bases and J by 0 bases, and 11 bases separated the two germline ends. Per germline, CDR1 LNHNV and CDR2 YYDKDF (reference sequence). The CDR3 here is CATQADLSYEQYF. The CDR3 DNA reads as TGTGCCACCCAGGCAGACCTCTCCTACGAGCAGTACTTC.

The chain recombines TRBV11-2 with TRBJ2-1; perhaps TRBD2 as D (6 bases). V shed 2 bases and J shed 7 bases, with 15 bases lying between them. Germline CDR1 and CDR2: SGHAT and FQNNGV. This CDR3 spans 15 amino acids. The CDR3 DNA is TGTGCCAGCAGCTTATCGACGGGCCGGGGGAATGAGCAGTTCTTC. This encodes CASSLSTGRGNEQFF.

The rearrangement uses TRBV7-2 and TRBJ2-7, with D possibly TRBD1 on 6 matching bases. CDR1 is SGHTA and CDR2 is FQGNSA in the germline V gene. The CDR3 is made up of 15 amino acids. V was trimmed by 2 bases and J by 1 base, leaving 12 bases between them. For the CDR3, the DNA is TGTGCCAGCAGCTTACAGGGGCCAAGGTCCTACGAGCAGTACTTC. This sequence encodes CASSLQGPRSYEQYF.

The chain employs TRBV19 and TRBJ2-5; the D gene is possibly TRBD2 (6 bases). This CDR3 is built from 17 residues. Deletions cut 5 bases from V and 5 bases from J, with 24 bases between. The germline V gene encodes CDR1 LNHDA and CDR2 SQIVND (reference sequence). This CDR3 reads CASSRNVRGSSGETQYF. The CDR3 DNA follows: TGTGCCAGTAGTCGGAATGTGCGTGGGAGTAGCGGCGAGACCCAGTACTTC.

The CDR3 loop reads CASSLTTDLKGAFF. CDR3 DNA: TGTGCCAGCAGCTTAACGACAGACTTAAAGGGAGCTTTCTTT. This sequence joins TRBV7-3 and TRBJ1-1; tentatively, D is TRBD1 (5 bases). The CDR3 consists of 14 residues. The germline V gene has CDR1 SGHTA and CDR2 FQGTGA. V was trimmed by 0 bases and J by 10 bases, leaving 15 bases between them. Filled out from reference TRBV7-3 and TRBJ1-1, the complete variable domain reads GAGVSQTPSNKVTEKGKYVELRCDPISGHTALYWYRQSLGQGPEFLIYFQGTGAADDSGLPNDRFFAVRPEGSVSTLKIQRTERGDSAVYLCASSLTTDLKGAFFGQGTRLTVV.

The V call is TRBV19, the J call TRBJ2-7; 10 bases agree with TRBD1. The CDR3 loop spans 14 amino acids. Trimming at V came to 5 bases and at J to 3 bases, leaving 4 bases not matched to a gene. Germline V lookup: CDR1 LNHDA, CDR2 SQIVND (reference sequence). This chain's CDR3 is CASSGRDRGYEQYF. In DNA, the CDR3 is TGTGCCAGTAGTGGCCGGGACAGGGGCTACGAGCAGTACTTC.

CDR3 protein: CASREGYIQYF. The DNA for the CDR3 is TGTGCCAGCAGGGAGGGGTACATTCAGTACTTC. The rearrangement joins TRBV2 to TRBJ2-4; TRBD2 might be the D (6 bases). The CDR3 is 11 residues long. V was trimmed by 6 bases and J by 8 bases, leaving 8 bases between them. Germline lookup yields CDR1 SNHLY and CDR2 FYNNEI. The whole variable domain, remainder taken from reference TRBV2 and TRBJ2-4, is EPEVTQTPSHQVTQMGQEVILRCVPISNHLYFYWYRQILGQKVEFLVSFYNNEISEKSEIFDDQFSVERPDGSNFTLKIRSTKLEDSAMYFCASREGYIQYFGAGTRLSVL.

The table lists this clone with a count of one. This chain connects TRBV7-2 to TRBJ2-7, with a weak D call TRBD2 (5 bases). The CDR3 has 14 residues. The ends were cut back, 3 bases at V and 4 bases at J, with 13 bases in the middle. CDR1 SGHTA and CDR2 FQGNSA come from the germline V gene. The CDR3 DNA reads as TGTGCCAGCAGCTTGGGTCGGACTGATTACGAGCAGTACTTC. Its protein is CASSLGRTDYEQYF.

V gene TRBV7-8 combines with J gene TRBJ2-1; D might be TRBD2 (5 bases). Germline CDR1 SGHVS, CDR2 FQNEAQ. The ends were cut back, 5 bases at V and 3 bases at J, with 14 bases in the middle. The CDR3 has 15 residues. The CDR3 loop is CASSRAAENYNEQFF. The DNA of the CDR3 is TGTGCCAGCAGCCGAGCGGCGGAAAACTACAATGAGCAGTTCTTC.

The V gene is TRBV9, the J gene TRBJ2-1; 9 nucleotides align to TRBD2. This CDR3 is 13 amino acids long. CDR1 is SGDLS, CDR2 YYNGEE, per germline. V shed 6 bases, J shed 5 bases, and the junction held 3 bases outside the gene matches. The CDR3 region has the DNA TGTGCCAGCAAGCGGGGGGCCGACAATGAGCAGTTCTTC. Translated, it gives CASKRGADNEQFF.

The rearrangement joins TRBV3-1 (or the pseudogene TRBV3-2) to TRBJ1-2; D gene unclear. CDR3 length: 14 amino acids. The V end was cut by 3 bases, the J end by 5 bases, with 13 bases between. Germline V gene sequence: CDR1 LGHDT, CDR2 YNNKEL (reference sequence). The CDR3 coding sequence is TGTGCCAGCAGCCACATGAGGAGGTTATATGGCTACACCTTC. Translated, it gives CASSHMRRLYGYTF.

The chain couples TRBV28 to TRBJ1-2, with TRBD1 identical over 9 bases. Trimming at V came to 8 bases and at J to 1 base, leaving 8 bases not matched to a gene. The germline V gene has CDR1 MDHEN and CDR2 SYDVKM. This CDR3 spans 15 amino acids. The CDR3 spells CASSGTGIINYGYTF. CDR3 coding DNA: TGTGCCAGCTCCGGGACAGGGATTATTAACTATGGCTACACCTTC.

The chain combines TRBV13 with TRBJ2-7; D possibly corresponds to TRBD1 (7 bases). CDR3 length: 14 residues. CDR1 PRHDT and CDR2 FYEKMQ come from the germline V gene (reference sequence). The V and J ends lost 5 bases and 1 base respectively, with 12 bases between them. The CDR3 DNA follows: TGTGCCAGCAGCGGCAGGGGGGAATCCTACGAGCAGTACTTC. Translation: CASSGRGESYEQYF.

This chain connects TRBV6-1 to TRBJ2-7, with D unresolved. V lost 1 base, J lost 7 bases, and 8 bases lay in between. In germline, CDR1 is MNHNS, CDR2 SASEGT. The CDR3 contains 12 residues. CDR3 residues: CASSEVAWEQYF. The CDR3 DNA sequence: TGTGCCAGCAGTGAAGTAGCTTGGGAGCAGTACTTC.

J is TRBJ2-5 and V is TRBV19; D possibly corresponds to TRBD2 (6 bases). CDR3 length: 16 amino acids. The V and J ends lost 1 base and 5 bases respectively, with 17 bases between them. In germline, CDR1 is LNHDA, CDR2 SQIVND (reference sequence). DNA for the CDR3: TGTGCCAGTAGTATAGCTGGCAGGGCGGGATCCGAGACCCAGTACTTC. The encoded protein is CASSIAGRAGSETQYF.

The rearrangement uses TRBV6-6 and TRBJ1-3; unclear D gene. This CDR3 region has 14 residues. Germline CDR1 MNHNY, CDR2 SVGAGI (reference sequence). Trimming left V 6 bases short and J 4 bases short, with 13 bases between. CDR3 sequence: CASRPTAAGNTIYF. Written as DNA, the CDR3 is TGTGCCAGCAGACCCACAGCCGCAGGAAACACCATATATTTT.

This clone showed up just once. This sequence joins TRBV11-3 and TRBJ2-7; D unresolved. The CDR3 length is 13 residues. Germline V gives CDR1 SGHNT, CDR2 YENEEA. Trimming took 2 bases from V and 2 from J, leaving 7 bases between them. The CDR3 nucleotides are TGTGCCAGCAGCTTATCAGGAACCTACGAGCAGTACTTC. The encoded protein is CASSLSGTYEQYF.

The chain recombines TRBV5-1 with TRBJ2-5, with 9 bases identical to TRBD2. The CDR3 runs to 12 residues. V was pared by 5 bases and J by 4 bases, with 0 bases of the junction left unmatched. Germline CDR1 reads SGHRS; CDR2 reads YFSETQ. As DNA, the CDR3 is TGCGCCAGCAGAGCGGGAGGAGAGACCCAGTACTTC. Amino acids: CASRAGGETQYF. The complete variable domain, with remaining parts taken from reference TRBV5-1 and TRBJ2-5, reads KAGVTQTPRYLIKTRGQQVTLSCSPISGHRSVSWYQQTPGQGLQFLFEYFSETQRNKGNFPGRFSGRQFSNSRSEMNVSTLELGDSALYLCASRAGGETQYFGPGTRLLVL.

This chain joins TRBV2 and TRBJ1-1; TRBD1 aligns across 9 bases. V trimming: 7 bases; J trimming: 5 bases; junction bases outside the gene matches: 8. The germline V gene has CDR1 SNHLY and CDR2 FYNNEI. The CDR3 length is 14 residues. CDR3 residues: CASTYRDRETEAFF. The CDR3 DNA sequence: TGTGCCAGCACATACCGGGACAGGGAGACTGAAGCTTTCTTT.

V usage is TRBV9 and J usage is TRBJ2-1; 11 nucleotides match TRBD2. The length of the CDR3 is 16 residues. From germline, CDR1 is SGDLS and CDR2 YYNGEE. The V segment lost 1 base and the J segment 7 bases; nucleotides outside the gene matches: 7. CDR3 in amino acids: CASSVISGGASNEQFF. The CDR3 DNA follows: TGTGCCAGCAGCGTAATTAGCGGGGGGGCTTCAAATGAGCAGTTCTTC.

V gene TRBV28 combines with J gene TRBJ1-2, with 11 bases fitting TRBD1. This CDR3 contains 14 residues. The germline CDR1 and CDR2 sequences are MDHEN and SYDVKM. Trimming cost V 3 bases and J 6 bases; bases outside gene matches: 3. CDR3 DNA sequence: TGTGCCAGCAGTTTCCTGGACAGGGGGCATGGCTACACCTTC. Translation: CASSFLDRGHGYTF.

This chain links TRBV6-6 with TRBJ1-4; 10 bases map to TRBD1. V shed 5 bases and J 4 bases; nucleotides not matched to a gene: 10. The CDR3 is 17 amino acids. Germline V lookup: CDR1 MNHNY, CDR2 SVGAGI (reference sequence). Here the CDR3 DNA reads TGTGCCAGCAGTCCTGTCTGGACAGGGGGAAGTAATGAAAAACTGTTTTTT. It encodes CASSPVWTGGSNEKLFF.

The chain joins TRBV7-2 to TRBJ1-1, with TRBD1 identical over 7 bases. J lost 1 base, V lost 4 bases, and 3 bases had no gene match. The V gene's germline CDR1 is SGHTA and CDR2 FQGNSA. CDR3 length: 14 residues. CDR3 sequence: CASSYRGGNTEAFF. The CDR3 bases are TGTGCCAGCAGCTACAGGGGCGGGAACACTGAAGCTTTCTTT.

The V and J genes are TRBV7-2 and TRBJ2-3; D not certain. CDR1 and CDR2 (germline): SGHTA, FQGNSA. The V and J ends lost 5 bases and 3 bases respectively, with 18 bases between them. This CDR3 comprises 16 residues. Here the CDR3 reads CASSLSSRESTDTQYF. As DNA, the CDR3 is TGTGCCAGCAGCCTATCATCACGAGAGAGTACAGATACGCAGTATTTT.

The chain has TRBV7-2 and TRBJ2-2, with D perhaps TRBD2 (6 bases). V was trimmed by 2 bases and J by 0 bases, leaving 10 bases between them. This CDR3 has 16 amino acids. The germline gives CDR1 SGHTA, CDR2 FQGNSA. In DNA, the CDR3 is TGTGCCAGCAGCTTAAACGGGGGATCGAACACCGGGGAGCTGTTTTTT. Its protein is CASSLNGGSNTGELFF.

The chain carries TRBV5-4 and TRBJ2-5; the match to TRBD2 covers 11 bases. The ends lost 0 bases at V and 1 base at J; junction bases unmatched: 5. The CDR3 consists of 17 residues. Germline CDR1 reads SGHNT; CDR2 reads YYREEE (reference sequence). The CDR3 DNA follows: TGTGCCAGCAGCTTGGTTTATAGCGGGAGGGCCCAAGAGACCCAGTACTTC. This encodes CASSLVYSGRAQETQYF.

The J gene is TRBJ1-3, the V gene TRBV4-2; D call uncertain. The CDR3 length is 16 residues. Germline V gives CDR1 LGHNA, CDR2 YNFKEQ. Trimming removed 3 bases from V and 1 base from J, with 13 bases in between. CDR3 loop: CASSHPEGTSGNTIYF. The CDR3 region has the DNA TGTGCCAGCAGCCACCCCGAGGGCACTTCTGGAAACACCATATATTTT.

The V call is TRBV21-1, the J call TRBJ1-5. TRBV21-1 is a pseudogene segment. This CDR3 is 13 amino acids long. The CDR3 DNA sequence: TGTGCCAGCAGCAACAGAGGCGATCAGCCCCAGCATTTT. This gives the protein CASSNRGDQPQHF.